This T cell receptor (beta chain) was obtained from a study of neurological immune-mediated disorders. Notes on the study in general: Private repertoires in all groups were suggested, as expanded clones shared no CDR3 amino acid sequences across subjects.

This CDR3 has 13 residues. Trimming pared 4 bases from V and 2 bases from J, leaving 9 bases between. The germline V gene encodes CDR1 SGHDN and CDR2 FVKESK. One entry per CDR3 protein results from TCRdb running MiXCR on the 5' RACE reads. The repertoire has approximately 41,000 distinct CDR3 sequences, about 14% of them found once; the top ten carry approximately 3.6%. This clonotype was found many times. What it binds is not known. This receptor was identified in a woman aged 60-70 years with HTLV-1-associated myelopathy (HAM/TSP). The V and J genes are TRBV14 and TRBJ2-7; D call uncertain. Input material: CD4+ T cells from blood. The CDR3 DNA sequence: TGTGCCAGCAGCCGGCGCTTGGCCTACGAGCAGTACTTC. Translated, it gives CASSRRLAYEQYF.